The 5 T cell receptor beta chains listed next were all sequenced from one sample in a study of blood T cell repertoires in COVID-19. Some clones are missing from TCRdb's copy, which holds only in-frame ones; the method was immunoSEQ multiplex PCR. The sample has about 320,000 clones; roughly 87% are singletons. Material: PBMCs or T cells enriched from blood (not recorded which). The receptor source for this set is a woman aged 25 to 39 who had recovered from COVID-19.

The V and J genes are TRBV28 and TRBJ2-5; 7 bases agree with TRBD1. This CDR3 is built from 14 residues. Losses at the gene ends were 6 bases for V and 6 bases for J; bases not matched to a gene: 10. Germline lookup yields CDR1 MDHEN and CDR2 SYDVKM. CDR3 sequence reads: CASSHSGGVKTQYF. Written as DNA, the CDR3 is TGTGCCAGCAGCCATTCAGGGGGTGTGAAGACCCAGTACTTC.

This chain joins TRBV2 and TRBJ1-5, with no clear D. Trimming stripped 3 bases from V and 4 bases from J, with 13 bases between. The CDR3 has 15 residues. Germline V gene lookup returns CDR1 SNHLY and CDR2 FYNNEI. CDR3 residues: CASSDGRSRNQPQHF. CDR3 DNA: TGTGCCAGCAGTGATGGGAGGTCCAGGAATCAGCCCCAGCATTTT. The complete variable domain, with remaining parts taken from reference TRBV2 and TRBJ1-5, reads EPEVTQTPSHQVTQMGQEVILRCVPISNHLYFYWYRQILGQKVEFLVSFYNNEISEKSEIFDDQFSVERPDGSNFTLKIRSTKLEDSAMYFCASSDGRSRNQPQHFGDGTRLSIL.

CDR3 in amino acids: CASSLNDRDTEAFF. The DNA for the CDR3 is TGTGCCAGTAGCCTGAACGATCGGGACACTGAAGCTTTCTTT. The genes are TRBV19 and TRBJ1-1; D gene uncertain. The germline gives CDR1 LNHDA, CDR2 SQIVND (reference sequence). Trimming removed 6 bases from V and 3 bases from J, with 14 bases in between. The CDR3 is 14 residues long.

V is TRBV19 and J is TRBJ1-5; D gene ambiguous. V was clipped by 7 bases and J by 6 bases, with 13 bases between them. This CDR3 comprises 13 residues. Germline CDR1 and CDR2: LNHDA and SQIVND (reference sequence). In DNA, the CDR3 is TGTGCCAGTACAGCCGGGTCAGTTCAGCCCCAGCATTTT. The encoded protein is CASTAGSVQPQHF.

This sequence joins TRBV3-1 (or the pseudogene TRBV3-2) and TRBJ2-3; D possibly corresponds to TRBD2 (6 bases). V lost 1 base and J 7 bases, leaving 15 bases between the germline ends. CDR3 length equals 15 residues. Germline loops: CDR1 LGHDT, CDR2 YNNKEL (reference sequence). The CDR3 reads CASSQGAGSWNTQYF. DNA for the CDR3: TGTGCCAGCAGCCAAGGGGCGGGGAGTTGGAATACGCAGTATTTT.